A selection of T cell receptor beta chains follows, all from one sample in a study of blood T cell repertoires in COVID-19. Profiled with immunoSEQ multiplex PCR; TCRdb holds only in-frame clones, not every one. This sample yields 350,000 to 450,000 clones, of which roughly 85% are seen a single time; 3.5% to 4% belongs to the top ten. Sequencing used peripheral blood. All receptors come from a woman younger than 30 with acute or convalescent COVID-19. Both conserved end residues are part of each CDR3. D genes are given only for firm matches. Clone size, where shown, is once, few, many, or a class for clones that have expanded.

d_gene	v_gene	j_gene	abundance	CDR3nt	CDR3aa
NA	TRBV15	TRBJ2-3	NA	TGTGCCACCAGCAGAGGGACCGGGGGAGATACGCAGTATTTT	CATSRGTGGDTQYF
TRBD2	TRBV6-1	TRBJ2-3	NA	TGTGCCAGCAGGCTAGAGCGGGGGGGCACAGATACGCAGTATTTT	CASRLERGGTDTQYF
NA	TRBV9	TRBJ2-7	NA	TGTGCCAGCAGCGTATGGGGGGACTCTCACTACGAGCAGTACTTC	CASSVWGDSHYEQYF
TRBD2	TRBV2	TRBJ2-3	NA	TGTGCCAGCGGGAGACTAGCGAACACAGATACGCAGTATTTT	CASGRLANTDTQYF
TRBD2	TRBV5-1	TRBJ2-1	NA	TGCGCCAGCAGCTTTGGGCGGGGGGGCAATGAGCAGTTCTTC	CASSFGRGGNEQFF
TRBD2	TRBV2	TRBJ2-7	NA	TGTGCCAGCATCGGACTAGGGGCGTCTGGGGAGCAGTACTTC	CASIGLGASGEQYF
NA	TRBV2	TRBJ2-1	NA	TGTGCCAGCAGTGATCTCGCGGCTCAGCAGTTCTTC	CASSDLAAQQFF
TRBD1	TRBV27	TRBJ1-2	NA	TGTGCCAGCAGTTGGCTGGGACAGGAGCGCTCCTACACCTTC	CASSWLGQERSYTF
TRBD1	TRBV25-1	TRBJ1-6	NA	TGTGCCAGCAGTGAACGGGACAGCAATTCACCCCTCCACTTT	CASSERDSNSPLHF
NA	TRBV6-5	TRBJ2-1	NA	TGTGCCAGCTCCAACGGGTCCCCCTACAATGAGCAGTTCTTC	CASSNGSPYNEQFF
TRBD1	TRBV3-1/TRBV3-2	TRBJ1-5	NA	TGTGCCAGCAGCCCTGGGACAGGGAGAAGCAATCAGCCCCAGCATTTT	CASSPGTGRSNQPQHF
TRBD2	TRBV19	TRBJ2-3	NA	TGTGCCAGTAGTATTTCTAGCGGGGGGGCCACAGATACGCAGTATTTT	CASSISSGGATDTQYF
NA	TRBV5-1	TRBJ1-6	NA	TGCGCCAGCAGCACTTCCTGGGCAGGGGATTCACCCCTCCACTTT	CASSTSWAGDSPLHF
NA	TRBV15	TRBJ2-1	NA	TGTGCCACCAGCGGCAGCGGGTCCGGGGAGCAGTTCTTC	CATSGSGSGEQFF
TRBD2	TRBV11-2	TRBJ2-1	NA	TGTGCCAGCAGCTCTATAGCGGGGGCCCACAATGAGCAGTTCTTC	CASSSIAGAHNEQFF
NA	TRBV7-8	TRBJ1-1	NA	TGTGCCAGCAGCTTAGGCCCGCCGGACAAGAACACTGAAGCTTTCTTT	CASSLGPPDKNTEAFF
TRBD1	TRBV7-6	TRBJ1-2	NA	TGTGCCAGCAGCTTTGCTGCTGGGACAGACTATGGCTACACCTTC	CASSFAAGTDYGYTF
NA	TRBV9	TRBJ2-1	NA	TGTGCCAGCAGCCCCCGTGCTATCAATGAGCAGTTCTTC	CASSPRAINEQFF
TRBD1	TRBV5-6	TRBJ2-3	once	TGTGCCAGCAGCTTGACGGTCACAGGGGGTGAAGATACGCAGTATTTT	CASSLTVTGGEDTQYF
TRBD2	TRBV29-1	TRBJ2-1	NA	TGCAGCGCCCCTCCTGGACTAGCGGGGGCCCTCGGGAGTGAGCAGTTCTTC	CSAPPGLAGALGSEQFF
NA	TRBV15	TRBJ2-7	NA	TGTGCCACCAGCAGCCGAGAATACGAGCAGTACTTC	CATSSREYEQYF
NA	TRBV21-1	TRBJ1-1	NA	TGTGCCAGCAGCAAAGTTCGGGACAGGGAGGACGTGGACACTGAAGCTTTCTTT	CASSKVRDREDVDTEAFF
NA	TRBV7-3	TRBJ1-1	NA	TGTGCCAGCAGCAAAAGGGCGGGTACTGAAGCTTTCTTT	CASSKRAGTEAFF
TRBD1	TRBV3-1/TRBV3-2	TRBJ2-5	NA	TGTGCCAGCAGCCCCGGGACAGGGGACCAAGAGACCCAGTACTTC	CASSPGTGDQETQYF
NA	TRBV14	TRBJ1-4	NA	TGTGCCAGCAGCCAACAAACTAATGAAAAACTGTTTTTT	CASSQQTNEKLFF
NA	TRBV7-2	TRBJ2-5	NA	TGTGCCAGCAGGGCGGAAGAGACCCAGTACTTC	CASRAEETQYF
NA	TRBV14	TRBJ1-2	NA	TGTGCCAGCAGCCAAGGGTCGCGGGGCTACACCTTC	CASSQGSRGYTF
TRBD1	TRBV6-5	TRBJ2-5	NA	TGTGCCAGCATCTCGACAGGGGCCCAAGAGACCCAGTACTTC	CASISTGAQETQYF
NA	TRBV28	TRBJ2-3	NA	TGTGCCAGCAGCCCCGGGGAGACCACAGATACGCAGTATTTT	CASSPGETTDTQYF
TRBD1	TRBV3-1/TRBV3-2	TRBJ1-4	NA	TGTGCCAGCAGCCGAAGACAGGGACTTGAAAAACTGTTTTTT	CASSRRQGLEKLFF
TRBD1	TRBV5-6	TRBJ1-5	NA	TGTGCCAGCAGCTTAGAGGGACAGTTGTATCAGCCCCAGCATTTT	CASSLEGQLYQPQHF
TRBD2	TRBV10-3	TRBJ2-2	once	TGTGCCATCAGGAACGGACTAGCGGGATTTGCCGGGGAGCTGTTTTTT	CAIRNGLAGFAGELFF
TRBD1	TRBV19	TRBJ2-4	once	TGTGCCAGTAGTTGGGGGACAGGGGAAGATTGGGACATTCAGTACTTC	CASSWGTGEDWDIQYF
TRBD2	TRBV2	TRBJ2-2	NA	TGTGCCAGCAGTGAATCTAGCGGGGGGCCGGTCACCGGGGAGCTGTTTTTT	CASSESSGGPVTGELFF
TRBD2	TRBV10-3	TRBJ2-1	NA	TGTGCCATCAGCGGGGGGGCCTACAATGAGCAGTTCTTC	CAISGGAYNEQFF
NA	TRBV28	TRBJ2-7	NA	TGTGCCAGCAGTTTCCAGAACTACGAGCAGTACTTC	CASSFQNYEQYF
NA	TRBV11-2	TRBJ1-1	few	TGTGCCAGCAGCGCGGGGGACACTGAAGCTTTCTTT	CASSAGDTEAFF
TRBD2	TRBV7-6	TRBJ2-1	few	TGTGCCAGCAGCTTAACGGGGGCAGCGGGAGAGTTGGTAAATGAGCAGTTCTTC	CASSLTGAAGELVNEQFF
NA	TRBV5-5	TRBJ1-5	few	TGTGCCAGCAGCTTGGAGGAGCGTCAGCCCCAGCATTTT	CASSLEERQPQHF
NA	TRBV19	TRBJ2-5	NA	TGTGCCAGTAGTATAGATCCCCCTGGGAGGACCCAGTACTTC	CASSIDPPGRTQYF
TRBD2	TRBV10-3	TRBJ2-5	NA	TGTGCCATCAGTGAGGCGGGGGAAGAGACCCAGTACTTC	CAISEAGEETQYF
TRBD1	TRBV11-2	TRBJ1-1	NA	TGTGCCAGCAGGGAACAGGGGCCCCCTGAAGCTTTCTTT	CASREQGPPEAFF
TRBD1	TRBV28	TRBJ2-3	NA	TGTGCCAGCAGAGAGGGACAGCCGCTCACAGATACGCAGTATTTT	CASREGQPLTDTQYF
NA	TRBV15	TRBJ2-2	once	TGTGCCACCAGCAGAGGAGGGCAGGGGTTGAGGGAGCTGTTTTTT	CATSRGGQGLRELFF
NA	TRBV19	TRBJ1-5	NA	TGTGCCAGTAGTTCAGGGGTCGGCAATCAGCCCCAGCATTTT	CASSSGVGNQPQHF
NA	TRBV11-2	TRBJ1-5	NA	TGTGCCAGCAGCTTAGTAGGGGATTACCGCAATCAGCCCCAGCATTTT	CASSLVGDYRNQPQHF
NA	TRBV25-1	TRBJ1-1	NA	TGTGCCAGCAGTGATATGGGCAGCGGTGCGGCTGAAGCTTTCTTT	CASSDMGSGAAEAFF
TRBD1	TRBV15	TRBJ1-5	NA	TGTGCCACCAGCGGGGACAGGGGGTGGGAGCCCCAGCATTTT	CATSGDRGWEPQHF
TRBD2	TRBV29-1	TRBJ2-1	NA	TGCAGCGTTATTAGGACTAGCGGACAGCTCTCCTACAATGAGCAGTTCTTC	CSVIRTSGQLSYNEQFF
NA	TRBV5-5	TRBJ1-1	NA	TGTGCCAGCAGCTTGGTGCGGGTTTGGAGGTACACTGAAGCTTTCTTT	CASSLVRVWRYTEAFF
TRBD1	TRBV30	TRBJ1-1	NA	TGTGCCTGGAGTTTAGACAGGGAATCGAACACTGAAGCTTTCTTT	CAWSLDRESNTEAFF
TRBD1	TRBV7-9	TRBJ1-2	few	TGTGCCAGCAGCTTAGAGCCAGGGGGCGGCTACACCTTC	CASSLEPGGGYTF